The TCR beta chain under discussion was sequenced for a study of spatial heterogeneity in lung cancer. As for the study in general: Tumor-region counts of TCR transcripts tracked strongly with a T cell module score from matched bulk RNA-seq. Overall study results and limits: The study found that expanded intratumoral alpha and beta TCR counts tracked tumor mutation counts.

A remark on this clonotype: Its specificity is not known.

The CDR3 is 16 residues long. Germline CDR1 GTSNPN, CDR2 SVGIG (reference sequence). Trimming took 0 bases from V and 3 from J; bases not matched to a gene: 4. TCRdb passed the 5' RACE reads through MiXCR, listing each CDR3 protein once. This sample has under 13,000 distinct CDR3 sequences, with around 8% found just once. Time point of the sample: sample taken at primary tumor resection. This specimen was lung tumor tissue, taken at surgery. The rearrangement uses TRBV30 and TRBJ2-1; 11 positions agree with TRBD2. This TCR derives from a female donor with early-stage non-small cell lung cancer. The CDR3 spells CAWSVRGLAVYNEQFF. In nucleotides, the CDR3 is TGTGCCTGGAGTGTAAGGGGACTAGCGGTCTACAATGAGCAGTTCTTC.